These 22 T cell receptor beta chains share one sample of origin, sequenced in a study of shared clonotypes between healthy human individuals. It was CD45RO-negative cells, positively selected for CCR7, that made up naive CD8 cells, with terminally differentiated effector memory CD45RA+ cells excluded. Only in-frame clones appear in the TCRdb table, and some are missing; sequencing was by immunoSEQ multiplex PCR. Among about 1.9 million clones listed, 93% were seen once. The sequenced material came from naive CD8+ T cells from PBMCs. These receptors were obtained from a man younger than 35 in good health. Some clones in this sample may be carry-over from other donors' samples.

V usage is TRBV28 and J usage is TRBJ2-6, with 7 positions matching TRBD1. Per germline, CDR1 MDHEN and CDR2 SYDVKM. V lost 5 bases, J lost 0 bases, and 7 bases stayed unmatched. The CDR3 loop spans 17 amino acids. Here the CDR3 DNA reads TGTGCCAGCAGTATGACAGGGTTTGGCTCTGGGGCCAACGTCCTGACTTTC. Translating it yields CASSMTGFGSGANVLTF.

The CDR3, as DNA: TGCGCCAGCAGCCTCCGACTAGCGGGAGGCGTGGAGACCCAGTACTTC. As protein: CASSLRLAGGVETQYF. V gene TRBV4-1 combines with J gene TRBJ2-5; 13 bases match TRBD2. CDR1 MGHRA and CDR2 YSYEKL come from the germline V gene. J was trimmed by 5 bases and V by 4 bases; bases with no gene match: 7. The CDR3 sequence is 16 residues long.

This clone showed up just once. Its ends do not fully match the called genes, so a read error is possible. The chain joins TRBV4-2 to TRBJ2-7; no clear D. CDR1 is LGHNA, CDR2 YNFKEQ, per germline. The CDR3 length is 12 residues. The DNA for the CDR3 is TGTGCCAGCAGCCAAGAATCCGGACGGCAGACCTTC. Protein: CASSQESGRQTF.

The chain carries TRBV4-1 and TRBJ2-5; D remains ambiguous. CDR1 is MGHRA, CDR2 YSYEKL, per germline. The CDR3 is made up of 16 amino acids. V lost 2 bases, J lost 5 bases, and 18 bases lay in between. CDR3 region: CASSQWFFKGVETQYF. CDR3 nucleotide sequence: TGCGCCAGCAGCCAATGGTTTTTCAAGGGTGTCGAGACCCAGTACTTC.

This chain uses TRBV7-2 with TRBJ2-1; 10 nucleotides match TRBD2. Germline V gene sequence: CDR1 SGHTA, CDR2 FQGNSA. The CDR3 is 18 amino acids. V lost 5 bases to trimming and J lost 6 bases; unmatched junction nucleotides: 16. The DNA of the CDR3 is TGTGCCAGCAGCCCGACCGAATCTCTAGCGGGAGCGGGCAATGAGCAGTTCTTC. This translates into CASSPTESLAGAGNEQFF.

V is TRBV27 and J is TRBJ1-5; 8 bases are shared with TRBD1. Trimming took 5 bases from V and 5 from J; bases not matched to a gene: 8. The CDR3 is made up of 15 amino acids. Germline-derived CDR1 and CDR2 are MNHEY and SMNVEV (reference sequence). The CDR3 is CASSPRTGRDQPQHF. The CDR3 coding sequence is TGTGCCAGCAGTCCCCGGACAGGGAGGGATCAGCCCCAGCATTTT.

J is TRBJ2-3 and V is TRBV13; TRBD2 might be the D (6 bases). This CDR3 comprises 15 residues. Deletions cut 5 bases from V and 6 bases from J, with 18 bases between. Looked up from germline, CDR1 is PRHDT and CDR2 is FYEKMQ (reference sequence). The CDR3 nucleotides read TGTGCCAGCAGCGGAGGGGCAGTCGCACTGGATACGCAGTATTTT. Protein product: CASSGGAVALDTQYF.

V and J are TRBV6-6 and TRBJ2-7; D gene ambiguous. CDR3 size: 12 residues. The ends were cut back, 2 bases at V and 6 bases at J, with 8 bases in the middle. Germline V gives CDR1 MNHNY, CDR2 SVGAGI (reference sequence). The CDR3 DNA sequence: TGTGCCAGCAGTTACCTTCTAGGCGAGCAGTACTTC. It is translated as CASSYLLGEQYF.

The J gene is TRBJ1-1, the V gene TRBV27, with D tentatively TRBD1 (6 bases). The CDR3 has 14 amino acids. Germline CDR1 MNHEY, CDR2 SMNVEV (reference sequence). V shed 0 bases and J shed 4 bases, with 9 bases lying between them. The CDR3 loop is CASSLSRGLTEAFF. The DNA of the CDR3 is TGTGCCAGCAGTTTATCTCGGGGGCTCACTGAAGCTTTCTTT.

This sequence joins TRBV9 and TRBJ2-2; 13 bases agree with TRBD2. The J segment lost 5 bases and the V segment lost 2 bases, leaving 0 bases of the junction unmatched. Germline V CDR1 and CDR2: SGDLS, YYNGEE. The CDR3 loop spans 15 amino acids. CDR3 region: CASSVTSGRTGELFF. CDR3 coding DNA: TGTGCCAGCAGCGTGACTAGCGGGAGGACCGGGGAGCTGTTTTTT.

The J gene is TRBJ1-1, the V gene TRBV7-9; 9 positions agree with TRBD1. The CDR3 extends over 14 amino acids. V shed 5 bases, J shed 7 bases, and the junction held 8 bases outside the gene matches. Germline CDR1 is SEHNR and CDR2 is FQNEAQ (reference sequence). CDR3 DNA sequence: TGTGCCAGCAGCCCACCACAGGGGGCCCGTGAAGCTTTCTTT. Translating it yields CASSPPQGAREAFF.

V and J are TRBV28 and TRBJ2-1, with 8 bases fitting TRBD2. The V gene end was trimmed by 8 bases and the J gene end by 5 bases; junction bases not matched to a gene: 5. Germline CDR1 and CDR2: MDHEN and SYDVKM. This CDR3 has 13 amino acids. CDR3 nucleotides: TGTGCCAGCGTGGGACTAGATAACAATGAGCAGTTCTTC. This sequence encodes CASVGLDNNEQFF.

The rearrangement joins TRBV9 to TRBJ2-2; D gene uncertain. The CDR3 is 14 residues long. CDR1 and CDR2 from the germline V gene are SGDLS and YYNGEE. Trimming took off 3 bases at V and 4 bases at J, with 10 bases between the two ends. The CDR3 bases are TGTGCCAGCAGCGCCCGAACGGGCACCGGGGAGCTGTTTTTT. Its protein product is CASSARTGTGELFF.

The chain couples TRBV5-4 to TRBJ2-1; D is unresolved. With 0 bases removed from V and 6 bases from J, the gap between germline ends came to 7 bases. Germline V CDR1 and CDR2: SGHNT, YYREEE (reference sequence). The CDR3 is made up of 13 amino acids. CDR3 residues: CASSLVSPNEQFF. The CDR3 DNA sequence: TGTGCCAGCAGCTTGGTCTCACCCAATGAGCAGTTCTTC.

This chain uses TRBV5-4 with TRBJ2-7, with 7 positions matching TRBD1. This CDR3 region has 13 residues. V was pared by 9 bases and J by 0 bases, with 6 bases of the junction left unmatched. CDR1 and CDR2 (germline): SGHNT, YYREEE (reference sequence). This chain's CDR3 is CATQTGSSYEQYF. CDR3 in DNA: TGTGCCACCCAGACAGGGAGCTCCTACGAGCAGTACTTC. The variable domain in full, completed from reference TRBV5-4 and TRBJ2-7, reads ETGVTQSPTHLIKTRGQQVTLRCSSQSGHNTVSWYQQALGQGPQFIFQYYREEENGRGNFPPRFSGLQFPNYSSELNVNALELDDSALYLCATQTGSSYEQYFGPGTRLTVT.

J is TRBJ1-2 and V is TRBV7-9; weak D call: TRBD1 (6 bases). This CDR3 region has 16 residues. V gave up 4 bases and J gave up 5 bases, with 20 bases separating them. From germline, CDR1 is SEHNR and CDR2 FQNEAQ (reference sequence). The CDR3 DNA reads TGTGCCAGCAGCTCCGACGTTACGGGACAAAAATATGGCTACACCTTC. It encodes CASSSDVTGQKYGYTF.

The rearrangement uses TRBV11-2 and TRBJ1-2, with D perhaps matching TRBD1 (6 bases). CDR1 is SGHAT and CDR2 is FQNNGV in the germline V gene. The CDR3 runs 16 residues. V was trimmed by 4 bases and J by 8 bases, leaving 23 bases between them. In DNA form, the CDR3 reads TGTGCCAGCAGCTCAAGGGCGACTCAGGGGTTGCTAGGCTACACCTTC. Protein sequence: CASSSRATQGLLGYTF.

The rearrangement uses TRBV4-3 and TRBJ2-7; 9 bases line up with TRBD2. Germline-derived CDR1 and CDR2 are LGHNA and YSLEER. The CDR3 extends over 15 amino acids. Trimming removed 2 bases from V and 0 bases from J; junction bases left unmatched: 2. In DNA, the CDR3 is TGCGCCAGCAGCCAATCGACTAGCGGCTCCTACGAGCAGTACTTC. As protein: CASSQSTSGSYEQYF.

This sequence joins TRBV4-3 and TRBJ2-5; 7 bases match TRBD2. The CDR3 totals 17 residues. CDR1 is LGHNA, CDR2 YSLEER, per germline. Losses at the gene ends were 0 bases for V and 5 bases for J; bases not matched to a gene: 12. CDR3 in DNA: TGCGCCAGCAGCCAAGATATACTAGCGCTCCACCGGGAGACCCAGTACTTC. Protein sequence: CASSQDILALHRETQYF.

Turning to this clone: The same CDR3 also results from other DNA sequences found in this sample. The rearrangement links TRBV9 to TRBJ2-3; D gene ambiguous. Per germline, CDR1 SGDLS and CDR2 YYNGEE. The CDR3 is 15 amino acids. The V and J ends lost 0 bases and 0 bases respectively, with 8 bases between them. CDR3: CASSVEGRSTDTQYF. CDR3 DNA: TGTGCCAGCAGCGTAGAAGGTAGAAGCACAGATACGCAGTATTTT.

V is TRBV15 and J is TRBJ2-2, with TRBD2 matching 12 bases. Trimming cost V 3 bases and J 2 bases; bases outside gene matches: 4. This CDR3 region has 17 residues. Per germline, CDR1 LNHNV and CDR2 YYDKDF (reference sequence). The CDR3 DNA reads as TGTGCCACCAGCAGCCCGGGACTAGCGGGTAACACCGGGGAGCTGTTTTTT. Translation: CATSSPGLAGNTGELFF.

The chain joins TRBV4-3 to TRBJ2-2; maybe TRBD2 (5 bases). The CDR3 is 16 residues long. Looked up from germline, CDR1 is LGHNA and CDR2 is YSLEER. V was pared by 3 bases and J by 4 bases, with 15 bases between. The CDR3 spells CASSHGTGISTGELFF. In DNA form, the CDR3 reads TGCGCCAGCAGCCACGGAACCGGGATAAGCACCGGGGAGCTGTTTTTT.